The 18 T cell receptor beta chains given below trace back to one sample, sequenced in a study of T cells in Graves' hyperthyroidism and ophthalmopathy. TCR beta CDR3 regions were amplified from RNA. RT-PCR in the first round (using the HTBI primer set) targeted the TCR CDR3. TCRdb passed the multiplex PCR reads through MiXCR, listing each CDR3 protein once. The sample has about half a million distinct CDR3 sequences, around 20% seen once. The sequenced sample consisted of blood. Receptors were obtained from a man aged 40-55 years with Graves' ophthalmopathy.

The chain links TRBV2 to TRBJ1-1; no firm D call. CDR1 and CDR2 (germline): SNHLY, FYNNEI. V was pared by 6 bases and J by 8 bases, with 7 bases between. This CDR3 has 10 residues. CDR3 protein: CASRGSEAFF. The CDR3 DNA follows: TGTGCCAGCAGGGGCAGCGAAGCTTTCTTT.

The V and J genes are TRBV7-8 and TRBJ2-7; D may be TRBD1 (5 bases). Germline CDR1 SGHVS, CDR2 FQNEAQ. This CDR3 has 15 residues. Trimming left V 5 bases short and J 1 base short, with 15 bases between. CDR3 bases: TGTGCCAGCAGCCCTTTGAGGACACCGTCCTACGAGCAGTACTTC. This gives the protein CASSPLRTPSYEQYF.

This clonotype was seen a few times. V is TRBV20-1 and J is TRBJ2-1; 9 bases are a match to TRBD2. The length of the CDR3 is 16 residues. V dropped 3 bases and J dropped 0; count of bases not matched to a gene: 6. Germline lookup yields CDR1 DFQATT and CDR2 SNEGSKA (reference sequence). The CDR3 here is CSASPSGRLSYNEQFF. The CDR3 DNA follows: TGCAGTGCTAGTCCCAGCGGGAGGCTCTCCTACAATGAGCAGTTCTTC.

The chain employs TRBV12-5 and TRBJ2-2; TRBD1 aligns across 8 bases. V lost 1 base and J lost 6; bases outside the gene matches: 13. This CDR3 spans 18 amino acids. Germline CDR1 reads LGHNT; CDR2 reads FRNRAP. Here the CDR3 DNA reads TGTGCTAGTGGTTTGGCCCCCCGGACAGGGCTAATAGCCGGGGAGCTGTTTTTT. Amino acids: CASGLAPRTGLIAGELFF. Based on the CDR3 plus reference TRBV12-5 and TRBJ2-2, the full variable domain is DARVTQTPRHKVTEMGQEVTMRCQPILGHNTVFWYRQTMMQGLELLAYFRNRAPLDDSGMPKDRFSAEMPDATLATLKIQPSEPRDSAVYFCASGLAPRTGLIAGELFFGEGSRLTVL.

This clonotype showed up many times. V usage is TRBV11-2 and J usage is TRBJ2-1; D might be TRBD1 (6 bases). This CDR3 has 16 residues. Germline CDR1 and CDR2: SGHAT and FQNNGV. The V gene lost 6 bases and the J gene lost 2 bases, with 17 bases spanning the gap. The CDR3 DNA follows: TGTGCCAGCAGTTCAGGGGCTGTGTTGCCCTACAATGAGCAGTTCTTC. This translates into CASSSGAVLPYNEQFF.

The gene calls are TRBV29-1 and TRBJ2-1; D may correspond to TRBD1 or TRBD2 (6 bases each). V lost 2 bases and J 8 bases, leaving 16 bases between the germline ends. The CDR3 runs 14 residues. Germline CDR1 is SQVTM and CDR2 is ANQGSEA. As DNA, the CDR3 is TGCAGCGTTGAACCTTGGGGGGCTCGATATGAGCAGTTCTTC. Translated, it gives CSVEPWGARYEQFF.

This clonotype was found a few times. Compared with germline, one end of the junction differs, possibly owing to a read error. This chain joins TRBV12-3 or TRBV12-4 and TRBJ2-2; TRBD1 aligns across 7 bases. The CDR3 is made up of 16 amino acids. The CDR3 sequence: CANSLALTGDTGELFF. The DNA of the CDR3 is TGTGCCAACAGTTTAGCTCTAACAGGGGACACCGGGGAGCTGTTTTTT.

The chain carries TRBV20-1 and TRBJ2-1; D is ambiguous. The CDR3 sequence is 13 residues long. V lost 7 bases to trimming and J lost 4 bases, with 14 bases between them. Germline V gene data show CDR1 as DFQATT and CDR2 as SNEGSKA (reference sequence). The CDR3 here is CSVSTPTYNEQFF. CDR3 sequence (DNA): TGCAGTGTTAGTACACCCACTTACAATGAGCAGTTCTTC.

This clonotype has at least ten counts. V is TRBV2 and J is TRBJ1-3; 9 nucleotides match TRBD1. This CDR3 region has 15 residues. Germline V gene lookup returns CDR1 SNHLY and CDR2 FYNNEI. V was pared by 10 bases and J by 2 bases, with 9 bases of the junction left unmatched. The CDR3 nucleotides read TGTGCCATCCAGCAACAGGGGGCGGCTGGAAACACCATATATTTT. This sequence encodes CAIQQQGAAGNTIYF.

This clonotype was counted only a few times. This chain links TRBV7-8 with TRBJ2-1; 10 bases map to TRBD2. Per germline, CDR1 SGHVS and CDR2 FQNEAQ. The CDR3 length is 13 residues. J gave up 15 bases and V 3 bases, and 8 bases lay outside the gene matches. For the CDR3, the DNA is TGTGCCAGCAGCTTCTCTAGCGGGGGCCCTGGGTTCTTC. Protein: CASSFSSGGPGFF. Based on the CDR3 plus reference TRBV7-8 and TRBJ2-1, the full variable domain is GAGVSQSPRYKVAKRGQDVALRCDPISGHVSLFWYQQALGQGPEFLTYFQNEAQLDKSGLPSDRFFAERPEGSVSTLKIQRTQQEDSAVYLCASSFSSGGPGFFGPGTRLTVL.

This chain uses TRBV3-1 with TRBJ2-3; D ambiguous. V lost 0 bases, J lost 0 bases, and 7 bases lay in between. The CDR3 sequence is 15 residues long. Germline V lookup: CDR1 LGHDT, CDR2 YNNKEL (reference sequence). The CDR3 bases are TGTGCCAGCAGCCAAGATTTGGCTAGCACAGATACGCAGTATTTT. Protein product: CASSQDLASTDTQYF.

This clonotype was counted ten times or more. The chain couples TRBV7-9 to TRBJ2-3; D perhaps matches TRBD2 (5 bases). V was cut by 2 bases and J by 6 bases, with 9 bases left in between. Germline assignment: CDR1 SEHNR and CDR2 FQNEAQ (reference sequence). The CDR3 is 13 amino acids. The CDR3 sequence is CASSLTPGDTQYF. The CDR3 nucleotides read TGTGCCAGCAGCTTAACACCGGGGGATACGCAGTATTTT.

This chain joins TRBV4-3 and TRBJ2-7; D unresolved. V lost 0 bases, J lost 6 bases, and 15 bases lay in between. This CDR3 is 15 amino acids long. Germline V gene sequence: CDR1 LGHNA, CDR2 YSLEER. CDR3 sequence reads: CASSQDRLEAREQYF. In DNA, the CDR3 is TGCGCCAGCAGCCAAGATAGGCTAGAAGCCCGCGAGCAGTACTTC.

The J gene is TRBJ2-1, the V gene TRBV20-1; D remains ambiguous. CDR1 and CDR2 (germline): DFQATT, SNEGSKA (reference sequence). Trimming removed 2 bases at V and 6 bases at J, with 8 bases between. The CDR3 runs 12 residues. The CDR3 coding sequence is TGCAGTGCTAGATCCTCGGGCAATGAGCAGTTCTTC. Translation: CSARSSGNEQFF.

V and J are TRBV4-2 and TRBJ2-7; weak D call: TRBD2 (6 bases). The CDR3 contains 16 residues. The V end was cut by 4 bases, the J end by 1 base, with 17 bases between. CDR1 and CDR2 from the germline V gene are LGHNA and YNFKEQ. As DNA, the CDR3 is TGTGCCAGCAGCCGAGACGGTCAGGGACTGTCCTACGAGCAGTACTTC. It translates to CASSRDGQGLSYEQYF.

This clonotype was counted many times. The chain uses TRBV7-6 and TRBJ1-1; TRBD1 matches 9 bases. The germline V gene encodes CDR1 SGHVS and CDR2 FNYEAQ. This CDR3 contains 14 residues. V trimming: 4 bases; J trimming: 4 bases; junction bases outside the gene matches: 4. DNA of the CDR3: TGTGCCAGCAGCTCTACAGGGGGCGGCACTGAAGCTTTCTTT. It is translated as CASSSTGGGTEAFF.

This clonotype was counted a few times. In DNA, the CDR3 is TGCGCCAGCAGCCAAGCCCGGACGAACACCGGGGAGCTGTTTTTT. Its translation: CASSQARTNTGELFF. The J gene is TRBJ2-2, the V gene TRBV4-3; D uncertain. Deletions cut 1 base from V and 0 bases from J, with 6 bases between. Germline values: CDR1 LGHNA, CDR2 YSLEER. The CDR3 has 15 amino acids.

The chain has TRBV28 and TRBJ1-4; TRBD1 might be the D (6 bases). The V gene's germline CDR1 is MDHEN and CDR2 SYDVKM. The CDR3 is 16 amino acids. V lost 8 bases and J 7 bases, leaving 23 bases between the germline ends. CDR3 sequence: CASSPAGGGQVEKLFF. As DNA, the CDR3 is TGTGCCAGCTCCCCGGCGGGTGGGGGGCAGGTTGAAAAACTGTTTTTT.